Following are 25 T cell receptor beta chains from one sample sequenced in a study of blood T cell repertoires in COVID-19. The method was immunoSEQ multiplex PCR; TCRdb's version includes in-frame clones alone and lacks a portion of them. Here the sample spans about 150,000 clones, nearly 80% being singletons. The sample was peripheral blood. Receptors originate from a man older than 75 with acute or convalescent COVID-19.

The chain employs TRBV19 and TRBJ2-3; 10 bases are shared with TRBD2. This CDR3 contains 17 residues. CDR1 and CDR2 (germline): LNHDA, SQIVND (reference sequence). J lost 2 bases, V lost 3 bases, and 8 bases had no gene match. CDR3: CASSILAGAPPTDTQYF. Here the CDR3 DNA reads TGTGCCAGTAGTATCCTAGCGGGGGCCCCCCCCACAGATACGCAGTATTTT.

CDR3 protein: CASSFVGGAGYTF. CDR3 in DNA: TGTGCCAGCAGTTTTGTGGGGGGGGCTGGCTACACCTTC. This chain uses TRBV28 with TRBJ1-2; maybe TRBD1 (6 bases). With 3 bases removed from V and 7 bases from J, the gap between germline ends came to 12 bases. The CDR3 length is 13 residues. CDR1 is MDHEN, CDR2 SYDVKM, per germline.

The V gene is TRBV5-6, the J gene TRBJ2-3, with 12 nucleotides matching TRBD1. With 3 bases clipped from V and 3 bases from J, the junction kept 11 bases outside the gene matches. Looked up from germline, CDR1 is SGHDT and CDR2 is YYEEEE. The CDR3 runs 18 residues. CDR3 DNA sequence: TGTGCCAGCAGCTCCTCCCCCGGGACAGGGGGCTCGACAGATACGCAGTATTTT. It translates to CASSSSPGTGGSTDTQYF.

The chain has TRBV6-5 and TRBJ1-2, with no clear D. Trimming removed 0 bases from V and 1 base from J, with 12 bases in between. The CDR3 length is 16 residues. The germline gives CDR1 MNHEY, CDR2 SVGAGI. CDR3 sequence (DNA): TGTGCCAGCAGTTACTCAGCGACCGAGTTTAACTATGGCTACACCTTC. Its protein is CASSYSATEFNYGYTF.

The chain combines TRBV28 with TRBJ1-5; no firm D call. This CDR3 region has 14 residues. Trimming pared 7 bases from V and 2 bases from J, leaving 12 bases between. Germline CDR1 is MDHEN and CDR2 is SYDVKM. CDR3 DNA sequence: TGTGCCAGCACGAGGAGATTTGGCAATCAGCCCCAGCATTTT. Amino acid sequence: CASTRRFGNQPQHF.

The chain links TRBV5-1 to TRBJ2-2, with D possibly being TRBD1 (5 bases). The CDR3 spans 13 residues. V was shortened by 7 bases and J by 5 bases, with 12 bases between the two germline ends. Germline assignment: CDR1 SGHRS and CDR2 YFSETQ. The CDR3 sequence is CASDKGVTGELFF. CDR3 nucleotides: TGCGCCAGCGATAAAGGGGTGACCGGGGAGCTGTTTTTT.

The V and J genes are TRBV7-2 and TRBJ2-3; the match to TRBD2 covers 7 bases. The CDR3 is 15 residues long. The V gene end was trimmed by 1 base and the J gene end by 3 bases; junction bases not matched to a gene: 4. Per germline, CDR1 SGHTA and CDR2 FQGNSA. The CDR3 DNA reads as TGTGCCAGCAGCTTAGAGGGGACTACTACAGATACGCAGTATTTT. Protein sequence: CASSLEGTTTDTQYF.

The gene calls are TRBV7-8 and TRBJ1-5; weak D call: TRBD1 (5 bases). The germline V gene has CDR1 SGHVS and CDR2 FQNEAQ. V lost 3 bases, J lost 4 bases, and 13 bases lay in between. The CDR3 is 15 residues long. For the CDR3, the DNA is TGTGCCAGCAGCTTGGACATACAACGTAATCAGCCCCAGCATTTT. It yields the protein CASSLDIQRNQPQHF. Together with reference TRBV7-8 and TRBJ1-5, the CDR3 gives the full variable domain: GAGVSQSPRYKVAKRGQDVALRCDPISGHVSLFWYQQALGQGPEFLTYFQNEAQLDKSGLPSDRFFAERPEGSVSTLKIQRTQQEDSAVYLCASSLDIQRNQPQHFGDGTRLSIL.

This clone was seen only once. The V and J genes are TRBV5-1 and TRBJ1-1; D unclear. From germline, CDR1 is SGHRS and CDR2 YFSETQ. V was trimmed by 2 bases and J by 5 bases, leaving 16 bases between them. The CDR3 extends over 15 amino acids. The CDR3 DNA sequence: TGCGCCAGCAGCTTAGACCTGGACGGCGGGACTGAAGCTTTCTTT. Protein: CASSLDLDGGTEAFF.

The chain employs TRBV9 and TRBJ1-3; 8 bases agree with TRBD1. The CDR3 is 18 residues long. CDR1 is SGDLS, CDR2 YYNGEE, per germline. V gave up 4 bases and J gave up 3 bases; unmatched junction bases: 15. The CDR3 loop is CASSTPRTGTLHGNTIYF. For the CDR3, the DNA is TGTGCCAGCAGCACCCCTAGGACAGGGACCCTCCATGGAAACACCATATATTTT.

To note about this clone: Within the sample, other DNA sequences also encode this same CDR3. The chain combines TRBV12-3 or TRBV12-4 with TRBJ2-5; 9 positions match TRBD2. The CDR3 runs 13 residues. V gave up 6 bases and J gave up 5 bases; unmatched junction bases: 4. The CDR3 DNA follows: TGTGCCAGCAGCCCGCGGGGGGGGGAGACCCAGTACTTC. Translation: CASSPRGGETQYF.

V and J are TRBV2 and TRBJ2-1; 11 bases fit TRBD2. Germline-derived CDR1 and CDR2 are SNHLY and FYNNEI. This CDR3 spans 15 amino acids. Trimming took 5 bases from V and 12 from J; bases not matched to a gene: 12. CDR3 bases: TGTGCCAGCAGTTTGACTAGCGGGGCTCCCTGGGGGCAGTTCTTC. Its translation: CASSLTSGAPWGQFF. The entire variable domain, with the rest obtained from reference TRBV2 and TRBJ2-1, is as follows: EPEVTQTPSHQVTQMGQEVILRCVPISNHLYFYWYRQILGQKVEFLVSFYNNEISEKSEIFDDQFSVERPDGSNFTLKIRSTKLEDSAMYFCASSLTSGAPWGQFFGPGTRLTVL.

This chain connects TRBV5-6 to TRBJ1-5, with D hard to call. V dropped 4 bases and J dropped 4 bases, with 6 bases sitting between them. There are 12 residues in the CDR3. Germline V gene data show CDR1 as SGHDT and CDR2 as YYEEEE. As DNA, the CDR3 is TGTGCCAGCAGCCTCTATAATCAGCCCCAGCATTTT. Translated, it gives CASSLYNQPQHF. The full variable domain, completed using reference TRBV5-6 and TRBJ1-5, is DAGVTQSPTHLIKTRGQQVTLRCSPKSGHDTVSWYQQALGQGPQFIFQYYEEEERQRGNFPDRFSGHQFPNYSSELNVNALLLGDSALYLCASSLYNQPQHFGDGTRLSIL.

There are a few counts of this clone. The chain has TRBV7-2 and TRBJ1-5, with a possible D match to TRBD1 (5 bases). The CDR3 is made up of 14 amino acids. Deletions cut 6 bases from V and 3 bases from J, with 12 bases between. Germline CDR1 reads SGHTA; CDR2 reads FQGNSA. The CDR3 DNA reads as TGTGCCAGCAGTTTTAGCAGGGCCAATCAGCCCCAGCATTTT. It encodes CASSFSRANQPQHF.

The rearrangement links TRBV14 to TRBJ2-1; D not resolved. Germline V gene lookup returns CDR1 SGHDN and CDR2 FVKESK. Trimming shortened V by 1 base and J by 0 bases, and 4 bases separated the two germline ends. This CDR3 comprises 14 residues. CDR3 in amino acids: CASSQGSSYNEQFF. The DNA for the CDR3 is TGTGCCAGCAGCCAAGGGAGCTCCTACAATGAGCAGTTCTTC.

CDR3 nucleotide sequence: TGTGCCAGCAGTTACCCCCCAGGGTGGGGTGATAGCAATCAGCCCCAGCATTTT. It encodes CASSYPPGWGDSNQPQHF. J is TRBJ1-5 and V is TRBV6-2 or TRBV6-3; D might be TRBD1 (5 bases). The CDR3 covers 18 residues. Germline-derived CDR1 and CDR2 are MNHEY and SVGEGT. V was clipped by 2 bases and J by 0 bases, with 17 bases between them.

The rearrangement joins TRBV7-2 to TRBJ1-6; 10 nucleotides match TRBD1. Germline lookup yields CDR1 SGHTA and CDR2 FQGNSA. Trimming removed 0 bases from V and 6 bases from J; junction bases left unmatched: 2. This CDR3 comprises 16 residues. CDR3 amino acids: CASSLARTGGNSPLHF. The CDR3 DNA reads TGTGCCAGCAGCTTAGCACGGACAGGGGGTAATTCACCCCTCCACTTT.

This clone has more than one count but fewer than ten. This chain connects TRBV3-1 (or the pseudogene TRBV3-2) to TRBJ1-2; maybe TRBD1 (5 bases). Per the germline V gene, CDR1 is LGHDT and CDR2 is YNNKEL (reference sequence). With 4 bases removed from V and 13 bases from J, the gap between germline ends came to 25 bases. The CDR3 extends over 15 amino acids. The CDR3, as DNA: TGTGCCAGCAGCCCGTCCGTGGGGCAGAGAAGACCCGGCACCTTC. Translated: CASSPSVGQRRPGTF.

The J gene is TRBJ1-1, the V gene TRBV19; D is unresolved. Germline assignment: CDR1 LNHDA and CDR2 SQIVND (reference sequence). CDR3 length: 13 residues. Trimming took off 3 bases at V and 3 bases at J, with 8 bases between the two ends. The CDR3 DNA sequence: TGTGCCAGTAGTATCTCGCGGGACACTGAAGCTTTCTTT. Translation: CASSISRDTEAFF.

The V call is TRBV7-6, the J call TRBJ1-1; 7 bases are a match to TRBD1. With 5 bases clipped from V and 0 bases from J, the junction kept 6 bases outside the gene matches. CDR1 SGHVS and CDR2 FNYEAQ come from the germline V gene. The length of the CDR3 is 15 residues. The CDR3 nucleotides are TGTGCCAGCAGCCACTCGACAGGGCTGAACACTGAAGCTTTCTTT. The encoded protein is CASSHSTGLNTEAFF.

This clone turned up a few times. The chain joins TRBV4-2 to TRBJ1-1, with D tentatively TRBD1 (6 bases). This CDR3 has 16 residues. The V end lost 0 bases, the J end lost 5 bases, and 16 bases lay between the germline ends. The germline CDR1 and CDR2 sequences are LGHNA and YNFKEQ. CDR3 sequence reads: CASSQDFGRGNTEAFF. CDR3 in DNA: TGTGCCAGCAGCCAAGATTTCGGTAGGGGGAATACTGAAGCTTTCTTT.

J is TRBJ2-3 and V is TRBV9; the D gene is possibly TRBD2 (6 bases). CDR3 size: 16 residues. Germline CDR1 is SGDLS and CDR2 is YYNGEE. Trimming removed 3 bases from V and 2 bases from J, with 16 bases in between. The CDR3 DNA reads TGTGCCAGCAGCGCCGCGGGGAGCCATTTCACAGATACGCAGTATTTT. Translation gives CASSAAGSHFTDTQYF.

This clone has only a few counts. This CDR3 is CSADSWLSNEQFF. The CDR3 DNA reads as TGCAGCGCGGACAGCTGGTTGAGCAATGAGCAGTTCTTC. The chain has TRBV29-1 and TRBJ2-1; D perhaps matches TRBD1 (6 bases). V dropped 7 bases and J dropped 6 bases, with 16 bases sitting between them. CDR1 and CDR2 from the germline V gene are SQVTM and ANQGSEA. The CDR3 spans 13 residues.

V and J are TRBV7-9 and TRBJ1-3; D is uncertain. The germline V gene has CDR1 SEHNR and CDR2 FQNEAQ (reference sequence). Trimming removed 5 bases at V and 0 bases at J, with 11 bases between. The CDR3 totals 15 residues. CDR3 bases: TGTGCCAGCAGCCCCACCGGGGTCTCTGGAAACACCATATATTTT. This sequence encodes CASSPTGVSGNTIYF.

CDR3: CATDKPGQGHPSSYNEQFF. CDR3 DNA sequence: TGTGCCACCGACAAACCGGGACAGGGTCATCCAAGCTCCTACAATGAGCAGTTCTTC. The chain joins TRBV24-1 to TRBJ2-1; 9 nucleotides agree with TRBD1. This CDR3 comprises 19 residues. Germline CDR1 reads KGHDR; CDR2 reads SFDVKD. V trimming: 9 bases; J trimming: 0 bases; junction bases outside the gene matches: 17.